This entry lists 27 T cell receptor beta chains sequenced from one sample in a study of cytomegalovirus exposure and HLA in healthy donors. The PCR used 60 Vbeta and 13 Jbeta primers. Sequencing was performed with immunoSEQ multiplex PCR; in TCRdb, only in-frame clones are kept and a portion is missing. The sample has some 120,000 clones, approximately 87% seen once. Material for sequencing was PBMCs. The receptors were sampled from a man between 18 and 35 years old in good health and CMV-seropositive.

The chain is built from TRBV10-3 and TRBJ2-7, with D possibly being TRBD1 (6 bases). Trimming shortened V by 10 bases and J by 3 bases, and 13 bases separated the two germline ends. The CDR3 extends over 12 amino acids. CDR1 and CDR2 from the germline V gene are ENHRY and SYGVKD. DNA of the CDR3: TGTGCCACCCGGGACACCCGCTACGAGCAGTACTTC. As protein: CATRDTRYEQYF.

This sequence joins TRBV7-9 and TRBJ2-7, with a tentative D call TRBD2 (5 bases). The CDR3 has 14 amino acids. The V end lost 4 bases, the J end lost 3 bases, and 13 bases lay between the germline ends. The germline gives CDR1 SEHNR, CDR2 FQNEAQ (reference sequence). The CDR3: CASSSPWTGYEQYF. As DNA, the CDR3 is TGTGCCAGCAGCTCCCCTTGGACTGGCTACGAGCAGTACTTC.

CDR3 region: CSVEDIADTQYF. In DNA, the CDR3 is TGCAGCGTTGAAGATATCGCAGATACGCAGTATTTT. V is TRBV29-1 and J is TRBJ2-3; no firm D call. V lost 0 bases to trimming and J lost 4 bases, with 5 bases between them. Germline V gene sequence: CDR1 SQVTM, CDR2 ANQGSEA. The CDR3 has 12 amino acids.

The chain combines TRBV9 with TRBJ1-1; no clear D. The CDR3 has 13 amino acids. Trimming cost V 2 bases and J 3 bases, with 8 bases left between them. Per germline, CDR1 SGDLS and CDR2 YYNGEE. The DNA for the CDR3 is TGTGCCAGCAGCGTTTCGAGGGACACTGAAGCTTTCTTT. Amino acid sequence: CASSVSRDTEAFF.

This chain links TRBV5-1 with TRBJ2-1, with D uncertain. V lost 3 bases and J lost 8, with 9 bases in between. CDR1 and CDR2 from the germline V gene are SGHRS and YFSETQ. The CDR3 extends over 12 amino acids. The CDR3 reads CASSSYADEQFF. In DNA, the CDR3 is TGCGCCAGCAGCTCTTACGCGGATGAGCAGTTCTTC.

V and J are TRBV19 and TRBJ1-2; D is undetermined. Germline V gene sequence: CDR1 LNHDA, CDR2 SQIVND (reference sequence). This CDR3 has 15 residues. The V end lost 2 bases, the J end lost 8 bases, and 18 bases lay between the germline ends. CDR3 residues: CASSIWEDPSRGYTF. The CDR3 region has the DNA TGTGCCAGTAGTATATGGGAGGACCCTTCACGGGGCTACACCTTC.

The genes are TRBV7-2 and TRBJ1-2; D ambiguous. The CDR3 extends over 15 amino acids. CDR1 and CDR2 (germline): SGHTA, FQGNSA. Trimming stripped 5 bases from V and 4 bases from J, with 17 bases between. CDR3 sequence: CASSHDGESVYGYTF. CDR3 coding DNA: TGTGCCAGCAGCCATGACGGAGAGTCCGTCTATGGCTACACCTTC.

The genes are TRBV28 and TRBJ2-1; TRBD1 matches 8 bases. The CDR3 runs to 15 residues. J lost 3 bases, V lost 6 bases, and 7 bases had no gene match. Germline V gene lookup returns CDR1 MDHEN and CDR2 SYDVKM. CDR3 nucleotide sequence: TGTGCCAGCAGACCGGACAGGGCCCACTACAATGAGCAGTTCTTC. Encoded protein: CASRPDRAHYNEQFF.

This chain joins TRBV28 and TRBJ2-7; possible D gene TRBD1, 7 bases. The V end lost 3 bases, the J end lost 4 bases, and 19 bases lay between the germline ends. The V gene's germline CDR1 is MDHEN and CDR2 SYDVKM. This CDR3 contains 16 residues. CDR3 DNA sequence: TGTGCCAGCAGTTTTGTATTATGGCAGGGGGGATACGAGCAGTACTTC. It translates to CASSFVLWQGGYEQYF.

The rearrangement links TRBV19 to TRBJ2-1, with 7 nucleotides matching TRBD1. Germline V lookup: CDR1 LNHDA, CDR2 SQIVND (reference sequence). This CDR3 has 15 amino acids. V shed 6 bases and J 1 base; nucleotides not matched to a gene: 6. CDR3 sequence reads: CASSPTGTSYNEQFF. For the CDR3, the DNA is TGTGCCAGTAGCCCGACAGGGACGTCCTACAATGAGCAGTTCTTC.

The V call is TRBV7-9, the J call TRBJ1-2, with no clear D. The CDR3 extends over 9 amino acids. Germline V CDR1 and CDR2: SEHNR, FQNEAQ (reference sequence). V lost 10 bases and J 8 bases, leaving 8 bases between the germline ends. CDR3: CATPPGYTF. CDR3 nucleotide sequence: TGTGCCACCCCCCCGGGCTACACCTTC.

This clone was seen only once. The chain employs TRBV6-5 and TRBJ1-1, with a tentative D call TRBD1 (5 bases). CDR1 MNHEY and CDR2 SVGAGI come from the germline V gene. CDR3 length: 14 amino acids. With 5 bases removed from V and 0 bases from J, the gap between germline ends came to 10 bases. The CDR3 protein is CASSTGLMNTEAFF. CDR3 bases: TGTGCCAGCAGTACGGGACTTATGAACACTGAAGCTTTCTTT.

The chain is built from TRBV5-4 and TRBJ1-1, with 7 bases aligning to TRBD1. There are 12 residues in the CDR3. Per germline, CDR1 SGHNT and CDR2 YYREEE (reference sequence). The ends lost 10 bases at V and 4 bases at J; junction bases unmatched: 7. CDR3 in amino acids: CAGDRVGTEAFF. Written as DNA, the CDR3 is TGTGCCGGCGACAGGGTGGGCACTGAAGCTTTCTTT.

The chain couples TRBV30 to TRBJ1-1, with D tentatively TRBD1 (5 bases). CDR3 length equals 13 residues. V was clipped by 0 bases and J by 5 bases, with 10 bases between them. Per germline, CDR1 GTSNPN and CDR2 SVGIG (reference sequence). The CDR3 sequence: CAWSVKGNTEAFF. In DNA, the CDR3 is TGTGCCTGGAGTGTAAAGGGGAATACTGAAGCTTTCTTT.

The CDR3 spells CAISEEGMGNTEAFF. CDR3 bases: TGTGCCATCAGTGAGGAGGGAATGGGTAACACTGAAGCTTTCTTT. The chain is built from TRBV10-3 and TRBJ1-1, with unresolved D. The V gene lost 2 bases and the J gene lost 2 bases, with 12 bases spanning the gap. Germline loops: CDR1 ENHRY, CDR2 SYGVKD. The CDR3 consists of 15 residues.

The J gene is TRBJ2-7, the V gene TRBV2, with D possibly matching TRBD1 (6 bases). Germline CDR1 is SNHLY and CDR2 is FYNNEI. Between the trimmed V and J ends, which lost 4 bases and 3 bases, there was a span of 19 bases. This CDR3 is built from 16 residues. The CDR3 nucleotides are TGTGCCAGCAGTGGTTCTTACCGACAGGTACTCTACGAGCAGTACTTC. Translation gives CASSGSYRQVLYEQYF.

The rearrangement joins TRBV7-9 to TRBJ1-3; D may be TRBD1 (5 bases). The CDR3 is 15 amino acids. V gave up 1 base and J gave up 1 base, with 8 bases separating them. Germline V gene sequence: CDR1 SEHNR, CDR2 FQNEAQ (reference sequence). The CDR3 DNA reads as TGTGCCAGCAGCTTAGGGTCAGGGTCTGGAAACACCATATATTTT. It yields the protein CASSLGSGSGNTIYF. Complete variable domain (other parts from reference TRBV7-9 and TRBJ1-3): DTGVSQNPRHKITKRGQNVTFRCDPISEHNRLYWYRQTLGQGPEFLTYFQNEAQLEKSRLLSDRFSAERPKGSFSTLEIQRTEQGDSAMYLCASSLGSGSGNTIYFGEGSWLTVV.

The gene calls are TRBV23-1 and TRBJ1-5; 8 nucleotides line up with TRBD1. TRBV23-1 is an ORF; its function is uncertain. The CDR3 runs to 14 residues. J was trimmed by 7 bases and V by 6 bases; bases with no gene match: 8. CDR3: CASSTDRGGQPQHF. The CDR3 region has the DNA TGCGCCAGCAGCACCGACAGGGGCGGACAGCCCCAGCATTTT.

V usage is TRBV27 and J usage is TRBJ2-7, with TRBD1 identical over 10 bases. J gave up 5 bases and V 7 bases, and 5 bases lay outside the gene matches. In germline, CDR1 is MNHEY, CDR2 SMNVEV (reference sequence). The CDR3 spans 13 residues. The CDR3 DNA follows: TGTGCCAGCAAACCGGGACAGGGGAACGAGCAGTACTTC. It specifies CASKPGQGNEQYF.

The rearrangement joins TRBV5-1 to TRBJ2-3; 8 bases align to TRBD1. Germline CDR1 is SGHRS and CDR2 is YFSETQ. The CDR3 sequence is 13 residues long. With V trimmed by 5 bases and J by 1 base, 0 bases remained unmatched. DNA for the CDR3: TGCGCCAGCAGGGGACAGGGCACAGATACGCAGTATTTT. This translates into CASRGQGTDTQYF. The complete variable domain, with remaining parts taken from reference TRBV5-1 and TRBJ2-3, reads KAGVTQTPRYLIKTRGQQVTLSCSPISGHRSVSWYQQTPGQGLQFLFEYFSETQRNKGNFPGRFSGRQFSNSRSEMNVSTLELGDSALYLCASRGQGTDTQYFGPGTRLTVL.

The J gene is TRBJ2-7, the V gene TRBV28, with a weak D call TRBD1 (6 bases). In germline, CDR1 is MDHEN, CDR2 SYDVKM. V lost 7 bases and J lost 4, with 14 bases in between. The CDR3 spans 13 residues. The CDR3 nucleotides are TGTGCCAGCATCCCGACAGGAACTTACGAGCAGTACTTC. As protein: CASIPTGTYEQYF.

The J gene is TRBJ2-3, the V gene TRBV19; D may be TRBD2 (5 bases). The CDR3 is 13 residues long. CDR1 and CDR2 (germline): LNHDA, SQIVND (reference sequence). Trimming shortened V by 5 bases and J by 0 bases, and 6 bases separated the two germline ends. Written as DNA, the CDR3 is TGTGCCAGTAGTGGACTGAGCACAGATACGCAGTATTTT. Protein: CASSGLSTDTQYF.

The chain uses TRBV19 and TRBJ1-4, with a possible D match to TRBD1 (5 bases). CDR3 length equals 15 residues. Germline assignment: CDR1 LNHDA and CDR2 SQIVND (reference sequence). Trimming stripped 1 base from V and 5 bases from J, with 11 bases between. CDR3 bases: TGTGCCAGTAGTATAGCTGGGGGGTGGAATGAAAAACTGTTTTTT. This encodes CASSIAGGWNEKLFF.

This chain connects TRBV27 to TRBJ2-7; TRBD1 matches 7 bases. J lost 6 bases, V lost 5 bases, and 10 bases had no gene match. Germline V gene lookup returns CDR1 MNHEY and CDR2 SMNVEV (reference sequence). The CDR3 is made up of 14 amino acids. The DNA of the CDR3 is TGTGCCAGCAGTCCCGGGACAGCCCTGTTCGAGCAGTACTTC. It yields the protein CASSPGTALFEQYF.

DNA of the CDR3: TGTGCCAGCAGTTTTGGGACATACTACGAGCAGTACTTC. Translation: CASSFGTYYEQYF. The chain joins TRBV28 to TRBJ2-7; TRBD1 might be the D (6 bases). V was pared by 3 bases and J by 3 bases, with 9 bases between. Germline V lookup: CDR1 MDHEN, CDR2 SYDVKM. This CDR3 spans 13 amino acids. The whole variable domain, filled in from reference TRBV28 and TRBJ2-7, reads DVKVTQSSRYLVKRTGEKVFLECVQDMDHENMFWYRQDPGLGLRLIYFSYDVKMKEKGDIPEGYSVSREKKERFSLILESASTNQTSMYLCASSFGTYYEQYFGPGTRLTVT.

This clone was recorded once. This sequence joins TRBV5-4 and TRBJ2-7; a possible D gene is TRBD2 (5 bases). V was trimmed by 0 bases and J by 6 bases, leaving 13 bases between them. Germline V gene sequence: CDR1 SGHNT, CDR2 YYREEE (reference sequence). CDR3 length: 14 residues. The CDR3 is CASSLGTSIREQYF. CDR3 nucleotides: TGTGCCAGCAGCTTGGGGACTTCGATTCGCGAGCAGTACTTC.

This rearrangement joins TRBV7-9 to TRBJ1-2; unclear D gene. V lost 4 bases and J lost 1, with 7 bases in between. The length of the CDR3 is 13 residues. CDR1 is SEHNR, CDR2 FQNEAQ, per germline (reference sequence). The CDR3 DNA follows: TGTGCCAGCAGCTCCGACAATAACTATGGCTACACCTTC. It translates to CASSSDNNYGYTF.